The 22 T cell receptor beta chains below all came from one sample that was sequenced in a study of cytomegalovirus exposure and HLA in healthy donors. Primers for the PCR totalled 60 Vbeta and 13 Jbeta. Produced via immunoSEQ multiplex PCR; TCRdb's table is partial and in-frame only. In total, the table holds tens of thousands of clones. The sequenced sample consisted of PBMCs. All receptors derive from a woman in her thirties or forties in good health and CMV-seropositive.

V usage is TRBV7-9 and J usage is TRBJ2-1; 9 nucleotides agree with TRBD2. From germline, CDR1 is SEHNR and CDR2 FQNEAQ (reference sequence). CDR3 length: 16 amino acids. Trimming at V came to 5 bases and at J to 2 bases, leaving 7 bases not matched to a gene. CDR3 protein: CASSLGLASTYNEQFF. The CDR3 DNA follows: TGTGCCAGCAGCCTTGGACTAGCGAGCACCTACAATGAGCAGTTCTTC.

V gene TRBV6-5 combines with J gene TRBJ2-7; 10 nucleotides match TRBD1. The CDR3 extends over 14 amino acids. Trimming at V came to 2 bases and at J to 5 bases, leaving 3 bases not matched to a gene. Germline lookup yields CDR1 MNHEY and CDR2 SVGAGI. CDR3 sequence (DNA): TGTGCCAGCAGTTACCGACAGGGGGCTCACGAGCAGTACTTC. This translates into CASSYRQGAHEQYF.

The V and J genes are TRBV27 and TRBJ2-7; D is undetermined. V was trimmed by 1 base and J by 0 bases, leaving 16 bases between them. Germline CDR1 and CDR2: MNHEY and SMNVEV (reference sequence). This CDR3 spans 17 amino acids. The CDR3 sequence is CASSLFNPAANSYEQYF. The CDR3 DNA reads as TGTGCCAGCAGTTTATTTAACCCGGCAGCGAACTCCTACGAGCAGTACTTC.

DNA for the CDR3: TGTGCCAGCGCTCTCGAGGAGGGGGCCAACGTCCTGACTTTC. It yields the protein CASALEEGANVLTF. The gene calls are TRBV28 and TRBJ2-6; D is unclear. The V end was cut by 8 bases, the J end by 4 bases, with 12 bases between. The CDR3 covers 14 residues. Germline CDR1 and CDR2: MDHEN and SYDVKM.

For the CDR3, the DNA is TGTGCCAGCTCACCGCGTGAGGGAACCTATGGCTACACCTTC. Translation: CASSPREGTYGYTF. The rearrangement joins TRBV18 to TRBJ1-2; D gene unclear. Per the germline V gene, CDR1 is KGHSH and CDR2 is LQKENI. The CDR3 totals 14 residues. Trimming took off 3 bases at V and 4 bases at J, with 12 bases between the two ends.

This chain connects TRBV7-8 to TRBJ2-7; 13 bases line up with TRBD2. Per the germline V gene, CDR1 is SGHVS and CDR2 is FQNEAQ. J was trimmed by 2 bases and V by 5 bases; bases with no gene match: 6. This CDR3 comprises 16 residues. The CDR3 sequence: CASSARTSGSAYEQYF. CDR3 nucleotide sequence: TGTGCCAGCAGCGCCCGGACTAGCGGGAGCGCCTACGAGCAGTACTTC.

The chain employs TRBV29-1 and TRBJ2-7; TRBD1 matches at 10 bases. Germline values: CDR1 SQVTM, CDR2 ANQGSEA. The CDR3 consists of 13 residues. After removal of 6 bases from V and 4 bases from J, the junction contained 6 bases not matched to a gene. CDR3: CSVRTGGSYEQYF. As DNA, the CDR3 is TGCAGCGTGAGGACAGGGGGTTCGTACGAGCAGTACTTC.

The chain recombines TRBV5-4 with TRBJ2-2; TRBD1 matches at 7 bases. The CDR3 extends over 16 amino acids. V lost 6 bases to trimming and J lost 8 bases; unmatched junction nucleotides: 16. CDR1 SGHNT and CDR2 YYREEE come from the germline V gene (reference sequence). For the CDR3, the DNA is TGTGCCAGCACAAAGCAACAACAGGGGAGTACTGGGGAGCTGTTTTTT. Translated: CASTKQQQGSTGELFF.

The chain uses TRBV5-4 and TRBJ2-7; 7 positions agree with TRBD2. CDR1 SGHNT and CDR2 YYREEE come from the germline V gene (reference sequence). The CDR3 runs to 14 residues. With 3 bases clipped from V and 2 bases from J, the junction kept 5 bases outside the gene matches. The CDR3 sequence is CASSSRGETYEQYF. In DNA form, the CDR3 reads TGTGCCAGCAGCTCTCGGGGGGAAACCTACGAGCAGTACTTC.

The CDR3, as DNA: TGTGCCAGCAGCCGACAGGGGGGTTGGGGTCAGCCCCAGCATTTT. Protein sequence: CASSRQGGWGQPQHF. The genes are TRBV7-2 and TRBJ1-5; 9 nucleotides align to TRBD1. The CDR3 contains 15 residues. CDR1 and CDR2 (germline): SGHTA, FQGNSA. Trimming took 5 bases from V and 6 from J; bases not matched to a gene: 8.

Comments on this clone: This specimen includes other DNA sequences encoding the same CDR3. J is TRBJ1-2 and V is TRBV30; TRBD1 is a possible D gene (6 bases). Germline-derived CDR1 and CDR2 are GTSNPN and SVGIG (reference sequence). Trimming stripped 4 bases from V and 5 bases from J, with 23 bases between. This CDR3 contains 16 residues. The CDR3 coding sequence is TGTGCCTGGACCCCGGCCTGGGCAGCCAGGGGTTATGGCTACACCTTC. Translated: CAWTPAWAARGYGYTF.

The chain links TRBV7-2 to TRBJ2-7; D is undetermined. This CDR3 is 15 amino acids long. V was trimmed by 5 bases and J by 0 bases, leaving 14 bases between them. Looked up from germline, CDR1 is SGHTA and CDR2 is FQGNSA. The CDR3 region has the DNA TGTGCCAGCAGCCCTAGGCTCGGCAACTCCTACGAGCAGTACTTC. As protein: CASSPRLGNSYEQYF.

The rearrangement joins TRBV6-5 to TRBJ1-1; TRBD1 might be the D (6 bases). V lost 2 bases and J lost 0, with 10 bases in between. CDR1 is MNHEY and CDR2 is SVGAGI in the germline V gene. The CDR3 covers 15 residues. The CDR3 region has the DNA TGTGCCAGCAGTTACGGTGACAGGCTGAACACTGAAGCTTTCTTT. This gives the protein CASSYGDRLNTEAFF.

The chain employs TRBV7-9 and TRBJ2-3; a possible D gene is TRBD2 (5 bases). The germline V gene encodes CDR1 SEHNR and CDR2 FQNEAQ (reference sequence). V was cut by 3 bases and J by 5 bases, with 9 bases left in between. This CDR3 has 13 residues. In nucleotides, the CDR3 is TGTGCCAGCAGCTTTCGGGGATTAGATACGCAGTATTTT. This sequence encodes CASSFRGLDTQYF.

The chain links TRBV30 to TRBJ1-4, with 12 positions matching TRBD1. The germline CDR1 and CDR2 sequences are GTSNPN and SVGIG (reference sequence). J lost 9 bases, V lost 5 bases, and 7 bases had no gene match. This CDR3 region has 14 residues. CDR3 DNA sequence: TGTGCCTGGGGGACAGGGGGCGTTAGGCAAAAACTGTTTTTT. Protein product: CAWGTGGVRQKLFF.

The chain is built from TRBV14 and TRBJ2-5; no definite D call. Germline CDR1 SGHDN, CDR2 FVKESK. The CDR3 is made up of 14 amino acids. V lost 0 bases and J lost 4, with 9 bases in between. CDR3 bases: TGTGCCAGCAGCCAAGATTGGGCGTCAGAGACCCAGTACTTC. It specifies CASSQDWASETQYF.

This sequence joins TRBV2 and TRBJ2-1; a possible D gene is TRBD1 (5 bases). The CDR3 runs 12 residues. V lost 9 bases and J 8 bases, leaving 14 bases between the germline ends. From germline, CDR1 is SNHLY and CDR2 FYNNEI. The CDR3 DNA is TGTGCCAGGGACGACGTCAGGGATGAGCAGTTCTTC. Protein: CARDDVRDEQFF.

This rearrangement joins TRBV10-3 to TRBJ2-7; 11 bases agree with TRBD1. The CDR3 covers 14 residues. Germline V gene data show CDR1 as ENHRY and CDR2 as SYGVKD. J lost 6 bases, V lost 5 bases, and 6 bases had no gene match. The CDR3 DNA reads TGTGCCATCAGTCCGGGACAGGGGGTCGGCGAGCAGTACTTC. The encoded protein is CAISPGQGVGEQYF.

The chain joins TRBV27 to TRBJ2-7; D may be TRBD1 (6 bases). The germline CDR1 and CDR2 sequences are MNHEY and SMNVEV (reference sequence). This CDR3 is 13 amino acids long. Deletions cut 5 bases from V and 3 bases from J, with 11 bases between. CDR3 DNA: TGTGCCAGCAGTCCTACAGGGATCTACGAGCAGTACTTC. Its protein is CASSPTGIYEQYF.

The chain recombines TRBV7-3 with TRBJ2-5; 9 bases are a match to TRBD2. This CDR3 is built from 15 residues. Per the germline V gene, CDR1 is SGHTA and CDR2 is FQGTGA. V trimming: 3 bases; J trimming: 5 bases; junction bases outside the gene matches: 7. CDR3 region: CASSLTSGWGETQYF. The CDR3 bases are TGTGCCAGCAGCTTGACTAGCGGTTGGGGGGAGACCCAGTACTTC.

This chain uses TRBV7-2 with TRBJ2-7, with D unclear. Germline V CDR1 and CDR2: SGHTA, FQGNSA. This CDR3 is 13 amino acids long. Trimming removed 1 base from V and 2 bases from J, with 6 bases in between. The CDR3 region is CASSLELTYEQYF. In DNA, the CDR3 is TGTGCCAGCAGCTTAGAACTTACCTACGAGCAGTACTTC.

This chain joins TRBV27 and TRBJ2-1, with 7 bases that match TRBD1. Trimming at V came to 4 bases and at J to 1 base, leaving 10 bases not matched to a gene. The CDR3 runs to 17 residues. Germline V gene data show CDR1 as MNHEY and CDR2 as SMNVEV (reference sequence). The CDR3 DNA reads TGTGCCAGCAGTTCACACGACAGGGTCCCATCCTACAATGAGCAGTTCTTC. Residues: CASSSHDRVPSYNEQFF.